The T cell receptor beta chain described here comes from a study of blood T cells in healthy people across ages. Sample-barcoded 5' priming and a J-beta primer mix drove a second PCR of roughly 6 to 12 cycles. TCRdb itself ran the 5' RACE reads through MiXCR, one entry per CDR3 protein. The sample has around 1,800,000 distinct CDR3 sequences, approximately 39% seen once. In germline, CDR1 is SGHDN, CDR2 FVKESK. Germline trimming cut 4 bases from V and 5 bases from J; bases unmatched to any gene: 14. The CDR3 length is 17 residues. In its sample, this clonotype was seen a few times. The chain combines TRBV14 with TRBJ1-2; the match to TRBD1 covers 9 bases. This TCR came from a human donor in good health. The sample taken for sequencing was blood. The CDR3 protein is CASSRELGTGSLYGYTF. The CDR3 DNA sequence: TGTGCCAGCAGCCGAGAGTTAGGGACAGGGTCCCTTTATGGCTACACCTTC.